A selection of T cell receptor beta chains follows, all from one sample in a study of beta chain features in type 1 diabetes. The assay was immunoSEQ multiplex PCR, and TCRdb's table has in-frame clones only and misses some. The table includes 40,000 to 55,000 clones, roughly 45% detected once. Sequencing input: stem cell memory CD4+ T cells from blood. Receptors originate from a man aged 25-45 years with type 1 diabetes. The CDR3 runs from the conserved cysteine through the conserved F or W. The D gene is left open where the match is weak. Only some rows state a clone size, as once, few, many or a class for expanded clones.

j_gene | len | d_gene | abundance | v_gene | CDR3nt | CDR3aa
TRBJ2-4 | 16 | NA | NA | TRBV7-9 | TGTGCCAGCAGCTCTAAGACTCGAAAAGCCAAAAACATTCAGTACTTC | CASSSKTRKAKNIQYF
TRBJ1-2 | 14 | NA | NA | TRBV5-1 | TGCGCCAGCAGCTTGGTTCCAGGCCCATATGGCTACACCTTC | CASSLVPGPYGYTF
TRBJ1-2 | 13 | NA | NA | TRBV29-1 | TGCAGCGTTGATAACAGGGAGAACTATGGCTACACCTTC | CSVDNRENYGYTF
TRBJ1-1 | 13 | NA | few | TRBV21-1 | TGTGCCAGCAGCGTTTGGGGAGGAACTGAAGCTTTCTTT | CASSVWGGTEAFF
TRBJ2-7 | 15 | TRBD2 | NA | TRBV7-9 | TGTGCCAGCAGTCCACGGACTAGTTTATTCTACGAGCAGTACTTC | CASSPRTSLFYEQYF
TRBJ2-7 | 14 | NA | NA | TRBV5-1 | TGCGCCAGCAGCTTGCGCGGGGACTCCTACGAGCAGTACTTC | CASSLRGDSYEQYF
TRBJ2-1 | 13 | NA | few | TRBV10-3 | TGTGCCATCTGGGAGCGGTCCCTCAATGAGCAGTTCTTC | CAIWERSLNEQFF
TRBJ2-7 | 13 | NA | few | TRBV6-6 | TGTGCCAGCAGTTACCTGGGCAGATACGAGCAGTACTTC | CASSYLGRYEQYF
TRBJ2-3 | 11 | NA | NA | TRBV27 | TGTGCCAGCACCTTAGCCAGTACGCAGTATTTT | CASTLASTQYF
TRBJ1-4 | 14 | TRBD1 | NA | TRBV18 | TGTGCCAGCTCCCCCCAGGGGGGACTTGAAAAACTGTTTTTT | CASSPQGGLEKLFF
TRBJ2-1 | 14 | TRBD2 | NA | TRBV7-2 | TGTGCCAGCGGCGGAATAGCGGGCTACAATGAGCAGTTCTTC | CASGGIAGYNEQFF
TRBJ2-7 | 15 | TRBD2 | once | TRBV19 | TGTGCCAGTAGTATCGTGGGCGGGAGCTCCTACGAGCAGTACTTC | CASSIVGGSSYEQYF
TRBJ2-1 | 15 | TRBD2 | few | TRBV9 | TGTGCCAGCAGCGGAGACGGGACTAGCGTGGAGGAGCAGTTCTTC | CASSGDGTSVEEQFF
TRBJ1-3 | 15 | TRBD1 | NA | TRBV5-1 | TGCGCCAGCAGCTCGACAGGGGTGTCTGGAAACACCATATATTTT | CASSSTGVSGNTIYF
TRBJ2-7 | 14 | TRBD2 | NA | TRBV11-1 | TGTGCCAGCCGCTGGACTAGCGGGAGCTACGAGCAGTACTTC | CASRWTSGSYEQYF
TRBJ1-2 | 13 | NA | few | TRBV6-5 | TGTGCCAGCCGAAACCTGGTCGGGAGCGGCTACACCTTC | CASRNLVGSGYTF
TRBJ2-7 | 14 | NA | once | TRBV5-1 | TGCGCCAGCAGCTTGGCCGGACAGCACTACGAGCAGTACTTC | CASSLAGQHYEQYF
TRBJ2-7 | 14 | TRBD2 | NA | TRBV28 | TGTGCCAGCAGCCCCGAGCGGGAGTGGTTCGAGCAGTACTTC | CASSPEREWFEQYF
TRBJ1-1 | 14 | NA | NA | TRBV6-1 | TGTGCCAGCAGGACAGGACAGTGGCACACTGAAGCTTTCTTT | CASRTGQWHTEAFF
TRBJ2-5 | 13 | NA | few | TRBV27 | TGTGCCAGCAGTTCAAGGGGCCAAGAGACCCAGTACTTC | CASSSRGQETQYF
TRBJ2-1 | 14 | NA | NA | TRBV19 | TGTGCCAGTAGCCCCGGGTATGCCTACAATGAGCAGTTCTTC | CASSPGYAYNEQFF
TRBJ2-7 | 15 | TRBD2 | NA | TRBV5-4 | TGTGCCAGCAGCTGGGACGGGAGGGCCCTCAACGAGCAGTACTTC | CASSWDGRALNEQYF
TRBJ1-1 | 14 | TRBD1 | few | TRBV19 | TGTGCCAGTAGTATTACAGGGGGCGTTACTGAAGCTTTCTTT | CASSITGGVTEAFF
TRBJ2-1 | 16 | NA | NA | TRBV28 | TGTGCCAGCCGAACCGCCTCCGGAGGGGATTACAATGAGCAGTTCTTC | CASRTASGGDYNEQFF
TRBJ2-2 | 15 | TRBD1 | NA | TRBV27 | TGTGCCAGCAGTTGGACAGGGGTGGATACCGGGGAGCTGTTTTTT | CASSWTGVDTGELFF
TRBJ1-1 | 14 | NA | NA | TRBV19 | TGTGCCAGTAATTTCGGTTTTCCCCCCACTGAAGCTTTCTTT | CASNFGFPPTEAFF
TRBJ2-7 | 14 | TRBD1 | once | TRBV28 | TGTGCCAGCAGAAACAGGGGGCGCCTTTACGAGCAGTACTTC | CASRNRGRLYEQYF
TRBJ2-7 | 13 | TRBD1 | NA | TRBV2 | TGTGCCAGCAGCGAACAGGGGGTTAGCGAGCAGTACTTC | CASSEQGVSEQYF
TRBJ1-4 | 16 | TRBD1 | few | TRBV7-8 | TGTGCCAGCAGCTTAAAAGTGGGACAGGGGTATGAAAAACTGTTTTTT | CASSLKVGQGYEKLFF
TRBJ2-5 | 15 | TRBD2 | NA | TRBV7-9 | TGTGCCAGCAGCCCCACTAGCGGGAGACAAGAGACCCAGTACTTC | CASSPTSGRQETQYF
TRBJ2-1 | 15 | TRBD1 | NA | TRBV5-1 | TGCGCCAGCAGCTTGACGCGACAGGGAATTAATGAGCAGTTCTTC | CASSLTRQGINEQFF
TRBJ2-2 | 15 | TRBD1 | NA | TRBV7-9 | TGTGCCAGCAGCTTAGCGGGCCAGGGGGCCGGGGAGCTGTTTTTT | CASSLAGQGAGELFF
TRBJ1-1 | 14 | TRBD1 | once | TRBV30 | TGTGCCTGGAGTCCCGGGACAGGGTTCACTGAAGCTTTCTTT | CAWSPGTGFTEAFF
TRBJ2-7 | 19 | NA | NA | TRBV12-1 | TGTGCCAGCAGCCCTGCCAAAATTTGGGGGACAGGGGACGTGCACGAGCAGTACTTC | CASSPAKIWGTGDVHEQYF
TRBJ2-1 | 13 | NA | NA | TRBV6-5 | TGTGCCAGCAGTTACTCAAGGGGATTTGGGCAGTTCTTC | CASSYSRGFGQFF
TRBJ2-7 | 14 | TRBD1 | NA | TRBV7-9 | TGTGCCAGCAGCTCCAGGGGGCGCGACTACGAGCAGTACTTC | CASSSRGRDYEQYF
TRBJ2-1 | 15 | NA | few | TRBV29-1 | TGCAGCGTTGAATTGATCGGGAGCTCCTACAATGAGCAGTTCTTC | CSVELIGSSYNEQFF
TRBJ2-6 | 16 | NA | few | TRBV11-3 | TGTGCCAGCAGCTTAGGAGGACAGCCTGGGGCCAACGTCCTGACTTTC | CASSLGGQPGANVLTF
TRBJ2-7 | 14 | NA | NA | TRBV19 | TGTGCCAGTAGTGGGGCGGGACGGGACCGCGAGCAGTACTTC | CASSGAGRDREQYF
TRBJ2-5 | 17 | NA | few | TRBV5-1 | TGCGCCAGCAGCACACAAAGGGACTCATTAGTCCAAGAGACCCAGTACTTC | CASSTQRDSLVQETQYF
TRBJ2-1 | 14 | NA | NA | TRBV5-5 | TGTGCCAGCAGCTTGGAGGGGAGGTGGAATGAGCAGTTCTTC | CASSLEGRWNEQFF
TRBJ2-5 | 15 | TRBD2 | once | TRBV5-4 | TGTGCCAGCAGCGGACGAGCGGGAGGATGGGAGACCCAGTACTTC | CASSGRAGGWETQYF
TRBJ2-5 | 14 | TRBD1 | NA | TRBV5-4 | TGTGCCAGCAGCTTGCCCACAGGGGGGGAGACCCAGTACTTC | CASSLPTGGETQYF
TRBJ2-3 | 16 | TRBD2 | once | TRBV2 | TGTGCCAGCGTGAGGACTAGCGGGAGGGCCTCTGATACGCAGTATTTT | CASVRTSGRASDTQYF
TRBJ2-1 | 14 | TRBD2 | NA | TRBV5-1 | TGCGCCAGCAGTCAAGGACTAGCCGGCAATGAGCAGTTCTTC | CASSQGLAGNEQFF
TRBJ1-2 | 15 | TRBD1 | NA | TRBV7-9 | TGTGCCAGCAGCTTAGGACAGGGGATGAGCTATGGCTACACCTTC | CASSLGQGMSYGYTF
TRBJ1-2 | 17 | TRBD1 | NA | TRBV7-2 | TGTGCCAGCAGCTTAAGTAGCTGGACAGGGACGGGCTATGGCTACACCTTC | CASSLSSWTGTGYGYTF
TRBJ2-1 | 12 | NA | NA | TRBV30 | TGTGCCTGGAGTGTCGGGGGAGTGAGTCCGTTCTTC | CAWSVGGVSPFF
TRBJ2-3 | 12 | NA | NA | TRBV9 | TGTGCCAGCAGCCTGGGGGGAGATACGCAGTATTTT | CASSLGGDTQYF
TRBJ1-1 | 14 | NA | NA | TRBV11-1 | TGTGCCAGCAGCCAGGGACTGCAGAACACTGAAGCTTTCTTT | CASSQGLQNTEAFF
TRBJ1-2 | 12 | NA | NA | TRBV19 | TGTGCCAGTAGTCAACGACAGGAGGGCTACACCTTC | CASSQRQEGYTF
TRBJ2-2 | 16 | NA | NA | TRBV19 | TGTGCCAGTAGTATAGTCGGCGGGGGCAACACCGGGGAGCTGTTTTTT | CASSIVGGGNTGELFF
TRBJ1-1 | 14 | TRBD1 | NA | TRBV19 | TGTGCCAGTAGTAGGGGACAGGGGAACACTGAAGCTTTCTTT | CASSRGQGNTEAFF
TRBJ2-3 | 16 | NA | NA | TRBV5-4 | TGTGCCAGCAGCGTTAGACTAGACCCTGGGTCAGATACGCAGTATTTT | CASSVRLDPGSDTQYF
TRBJ1-1 | 12 | NA | NA | TRBV10-3 | TGTGCCATCAATCAGGGGAACACTGAAGCTTTCTTT | CAINQGNTEAFF
TRBJ1-1 | 16 | NA | NA | TRBV10-3 | TGTGCCATCAGTGAGTCCCAGGGGTTAAGTCGGACTGAAGCTTTCTTT | CAISESQGLSRTEAFF
TRBJ1-1 | 13 | NA | NA | TRBV28 | TGTGCCAGCAGCCGAGGCAGGGATACTGAAGCTTTCTTT | CASSRGRDTEAFF
TRBJ2-1 | 16 | TRBD2 | NA | TRBV4-1 | TGCGCCAGCAGCCAAGATAGGAGGGAGGGTTACAATGAGCAGTTCTTC | CASSQDRREGYNEQFF
TRBJ1-5 | 16 | TRBD1 | NA | TRBV9 | TGTGCCAGCAGCGTAGGACAGGGGGTGGACAATCAGCCCCAGCATTTT | CASSVGQGVDNQPQHF